The 10 T cell receptor beta chains listed next were all sequenced from one sample in a study of T-cell reconstitution after alpha-beta-depleted transplantation in children. It was with unique molecular identifiers that the TCRbeta library was prepared. MiXCR, run by TCRdb on the PCR reads, gives a single entry per CDR3 protein. Found here are some 70,000 distinct CDR3 sequences, about 6.7% of them singletons; the top ten hold more than 2.5%. This specimen consisted of PBMCs from the stem cell graft donor, obtained from the stem cell graft. These receptors all come from a human donor who donated a stem cell graft to a child with acute lymphoblastic leukemia.

This clonotype was recorded many times. The chain joins TRBV12-3 or TRBV12-4 to TRBJ2-3; TRBD2 matches 11 bases. This CDR3 is 16 amino acids long. J was trimmed by 2 bases and V by 5 bases; bases with no gene match: 6. CDR3 sequence (DNA): TGTGCCAGCAGTCCCGCTAGCGGGGGGTTCACAGATACGCAGTATTTT. This gives the protein CASSPASGGFTDTQYF.

This clonotype was found a few times. V and J are TRBV10-2 and TRBJ2-7; D may correspond to TRBD1 or TRBD2 (5 bases each). The V end lost 7 bases, the J end lost 3 bases, and 16 bases lay between the germline ends. CDR3 length: 14 amino acids. Germline-derived CDR1 and CDR2 are WSHSY and SAAADI. Here the CDR3 DNA reads TGCGCCAGCACCGTGGGACCGTCACTCTACGAGCAGTACTTC. Protein product: CASTVGPSLYEQYF.

This clonotype was counted ten times or more. The DNA for the CDR3 is TGTGCCAGCAGTTGGGCCTTAACAGGGCTCTATGGCTACACCTTC. This codes for CASSWALTGLYGYTF. The rearrangement links TRBV12-3 or TRBV12-4 to TRBJ1-2; tentatively, D is TRBD1 (6 bases). The V gene lost 4 bases and the J gene lost 4 bases, with 16 bases spanning the gap. There are 15 residues in the CDR3.

In its sample, this clonotype was seen many times. The rearrangement links TRBV4-3 to TRBJ2-1; D may be TRBD1 (5 bases). Deletions cut 0 bases from V and 10 bases from J, with 25 bases between. CDR3 length equals 18 residues. Germline assignment: CDR1 LGHNA and CDR2 YSLEER. CDR3 DNA sequence: TGCGCCAGCAGCCAAGACCCCCTGGGGCCGTCGTCGGATAGGGAGCAGTTCTTC. It codes for CASSQDPLGPSSDREQFF.

This clonotype was recorded at least ten times. This chain joins TRBV12-3 or TRBV12-4 and TRBJ2-7; the D gene is possibly TRBD2 (5 bases). The CDR3 runs 13 residues. The ends were cut back, 6 bases at V and 5 bases at J, with 14 bases in the middle. The CDR3 DNA is TGTGCCAGCAGATCCCGGGGATGGGACGAGCAGTACTTC. It is translated as CASRSRGWDEQYF.

The table lists this clonotype with many counts. The CDR3 loop reads CASSLQGFEYF. The CDR3 DNA is TGTGCCAGCAGCTTACAGGGGTTTGAGTACTTC. The chain is built from TRBV28 and TRBJ2-7; the match to TRBD1 covers 7 bases. Losses at the gene ends were 6 bases for V and 11 bases for J; bases not matched to a gene: 7. The CDR3 contains 11 residues. In germline, CDR1 is MDHEN, CDR2 SYDVKM.

This clonotype was observed many times. In DNA, the CDR3 is TGTGCCAGCTCACCCAAAGGAGGTGGCACTGAAGCTTTCTTT. This sequence encodes CASSPKGGGTEAFF. The gene calls are TRBV18 and TRBJ1-1; D uncertain. This CDR3 region has 14 residues. V lost 3 bases and J 4 bases, leaving 12 bases between the germline ends. The V gene's germline CDR1 is KGHSH and CDR2 LQKENI.

This clonotype was counted ten times or more. The chain links TRBV20-1 to TRBJ1-1; D possibly corresponds to TRBD1 (6 bases). The CDR3 is made up of 14 amino acids. CDR1 DFQATT and CDR2 SNEGSKA come from the germline V gene (reference sequence). The DNA for the CDR3 is TGCGGACAGCCGAACAGGTCGGTGAACACTGAAGCTTTCTTT. Its protein is CGQPNRSVNTEAFF.

In this sample, this clonotype turned up a few times. CDR3 region: CASSFALVWEQYF. In DNA form, the CDR3 reads TGTGCCAGCAGTTTCGCCCTAGTGTGGGAGCAGTACTTC. The chain couples TRBV12-3 or TRBV12-4 to TRBJ2-7, with D unclear. V gave up 3 bases and J gave up 7 bases, with 13 bases separating them. The CDR3 extends over 13 amino acids.

This clonotype was counted ten times or more. One junction end does not reproduce the germline sequence, and a read error may be involved. The V gene is TRBV6-1, the J gene TRBJ1-5, with D possibly TRBD1 on 6 matching bases. The CDR3 covers 15 residues. Germline V gene data show CDR1 as MNHNS and CDR2 as SASEGT. The chain's CDR3 is CASSRTAYSNQLQHF. The CDR3 nucleotides are TGTGCCAGCAGCCGGACAGCTTATAGCAATCAGCTCCAGCATTTT.